This T cell receptor beta chain originates from a study of metastatic and nonmetastatic thyroid tumors. About the study: Patients with malignant and benign thyroid disease provided blood and tumor or nodule tissue, whose repertoires were compared. Study-wide points: Malignant thyroid tumors reportedly exceeded benign nodules significantly in TCR beta diversity, with the difference appearing in blood and tumor.

TCRdb reanalyzed the PCR reads via MiXCR. The sample lists about 21,000 clones, around 15% occurring once. Patients were all untreated before their thyroid surgery. There are many counts of this clone. The antigen remains unidentified. With V trimmed by 10 bases and J by 4 bases, 13 bases remained unmatched. The germline CDR1 and CDR2 sequences are LNHDA and SQIVND (reference sequence). The CDR3 consists of 17 residues. V gene TRBV19 combines with J gene TRBJ2-1, with 13 bases identical to TRBD2. Sequencing used tumor tissue. The TCR was taken from a female donor with papillary thyroid cancer or a benign thyroid nodule (not recorded which). Some clones in this sample may be carry-over from other donors' samples. The CDR3 DNA is TGTGCCACCGGACGTGGACTAGCGGGAGCAGGGTACAATGAGCAGTTCTTC. The encoded protein is CATGRGLAGAGYNEQFF.